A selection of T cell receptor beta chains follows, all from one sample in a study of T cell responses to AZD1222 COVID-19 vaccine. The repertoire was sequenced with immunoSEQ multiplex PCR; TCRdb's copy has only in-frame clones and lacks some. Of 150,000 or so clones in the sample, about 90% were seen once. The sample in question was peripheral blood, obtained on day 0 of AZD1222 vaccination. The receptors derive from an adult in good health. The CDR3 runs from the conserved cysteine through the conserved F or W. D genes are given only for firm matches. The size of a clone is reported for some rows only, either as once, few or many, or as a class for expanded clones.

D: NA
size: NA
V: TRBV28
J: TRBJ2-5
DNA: TGTGCCAGCGCACTAGCTAGTCAAGAGACCCAGTACTTC
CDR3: CASALASQETQYF

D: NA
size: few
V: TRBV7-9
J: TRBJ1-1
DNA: TGTGCCAGCAGCTTAGGTCGGCGGGGGCTAACTGAAGCTTTCTTT
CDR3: CASSLGRRGLTEAFF

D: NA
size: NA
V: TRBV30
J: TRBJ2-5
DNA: TGTGCCTGGAGTGTGACAGGTACCCAAGAGACCCAGTACTTC
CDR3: CAWSVTGTQETQYF

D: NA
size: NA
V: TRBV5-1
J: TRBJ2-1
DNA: TGCGCCAGCAGCTTGGGTCTGGGAGCAAATGAGCAGTTCTTC
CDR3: CASSLGLGANEQFF

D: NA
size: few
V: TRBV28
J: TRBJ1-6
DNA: TGTGCCAGCATGTCGGGAAATTCACCCCTCCACTTT
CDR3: CASMSGNSPLHF

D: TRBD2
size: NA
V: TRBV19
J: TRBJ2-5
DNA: TGTGCCAGTAGTATAACGGGGGGTTGGTTCCAAGAGACCCAGTACTTC
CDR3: CASSITGGWFQETQYF

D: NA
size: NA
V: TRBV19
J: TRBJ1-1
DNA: TGTGCCAGTAGAAACAGGGCGTCGAACACTGAAGCTTTCTTT
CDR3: CASRNRASNTEAFF

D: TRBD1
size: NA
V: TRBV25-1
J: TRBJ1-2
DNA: TGTGCCAGCAGTAAGGCAGGGGGGGCCTATGGCTACACCTTC
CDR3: CASSKAGGAYGYTF

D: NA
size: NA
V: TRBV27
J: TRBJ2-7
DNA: TGTGCCAGCAGTCTCACCTCAGCCGTCTACGAGCAGTACTTC
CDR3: CASSLTSAVYEQYF

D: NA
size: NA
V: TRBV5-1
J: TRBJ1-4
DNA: TGCGCCAGCAGCGTCGGCGGGTCTAGTGAAAAACTGTTTTTT
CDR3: CASSVGGSSEKLFF

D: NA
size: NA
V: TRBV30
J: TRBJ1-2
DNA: TGTGCCTGGAGGGTTCCAGGGGACTATGGCTACACCTTC
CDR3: CAWRVPGDYGYTF

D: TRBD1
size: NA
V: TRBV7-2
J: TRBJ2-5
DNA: TGTGCCAGCAGCTCCGCTAGCGGGACAGGGGGAAAGACCCAGTACTTC
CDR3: CASSSASGTGGKTQYF

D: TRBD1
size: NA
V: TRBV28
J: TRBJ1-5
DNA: TGTGCCAGCAGTCCCAACCTCTCCGGGACAGATAATCAGCCCCAGCATTTT
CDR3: CASSPNLSGTDNQPQHF

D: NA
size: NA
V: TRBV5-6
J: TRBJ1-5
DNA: TGTGCCAGCAGCCCTGGGGGGACCGCCCTTGGTAGCAATCAGCCCCAGCATTTT
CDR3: CASSPGGTALGSNQPQHF

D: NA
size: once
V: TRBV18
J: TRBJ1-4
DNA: TGTGCCAGCTCACCGGGCAGGTCGAATGAAAAACTGTTTTTT
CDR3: CASSPGRSNEKLFF

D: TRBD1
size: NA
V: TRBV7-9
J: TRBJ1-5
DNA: TGTGCCAGCAGCTTAGATCGGACAGGGCATAGCAATCAGCCCCAGCATTTT
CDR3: CASSLDRTGHSNQPQHF

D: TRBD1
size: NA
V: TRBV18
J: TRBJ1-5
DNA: TGTGCCAGCTCACAAGGGACAGGCGCCAATCAGCCCCAGCATTTT
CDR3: CASSQGTGANQPQHF

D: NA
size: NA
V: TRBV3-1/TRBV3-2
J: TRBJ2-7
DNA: TGTGCCAGCAGCCAAAACCCGGGACATAACTACGAGCAGTACTTC
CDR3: CASSQNPGHNYEQYF

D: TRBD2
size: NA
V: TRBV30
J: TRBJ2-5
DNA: TGTGCCTGGGGGACTAGCGGAGCCCAAGAGACCCAGTACTTC
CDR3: CAWGTSGAQETQYF

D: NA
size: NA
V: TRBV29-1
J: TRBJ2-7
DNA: TGCAGCGTTGATAGGCTAGGGGTGGGGGAGCAGTACTTC
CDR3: CSVDRLGVGEQYF

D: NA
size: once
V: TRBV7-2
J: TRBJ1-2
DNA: TGTGCCAGCAGCTTCTCCAGGGTGAACTATGGCTACACCTTC
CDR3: CASSFSRVNYGYTF

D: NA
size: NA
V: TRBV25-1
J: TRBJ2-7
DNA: TGTGCCAGCAGCAGGATAGCCTACGAGCAGTACTTC
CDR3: CASSRIAYEQYF

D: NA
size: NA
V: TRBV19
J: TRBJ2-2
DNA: TGTGCCAGTAGTATGACCAGATCGAACACCGGGGAGCTGTTTTTT
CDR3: CASSMTRSNTGELFF

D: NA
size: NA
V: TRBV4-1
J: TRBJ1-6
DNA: TGCGCCAGCAGCCAAGATTCTATATCCTATAATTCACCCCTCCACTTT
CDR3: CASSQDSISYNSPLHF

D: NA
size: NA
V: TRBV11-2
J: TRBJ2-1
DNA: TGTGCCAGCAGCTTTATGTTATCTAACAATGAGCAGTTCTTC
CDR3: CASSFMLSNNEQFF

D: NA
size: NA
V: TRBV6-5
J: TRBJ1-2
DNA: TGTGCCAGCAGTCGAACACTACAGGGCGGGGATGGCTACACCTTC
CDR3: CASSRTLQGGDGYTF

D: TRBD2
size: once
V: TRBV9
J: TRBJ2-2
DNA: TGTGCCAGCAGCCGACCCCGAGGCGGGGGTTCAAAGAGCACCGGGGAGCTGTTTTTT
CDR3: CASSRPRGGGSKSTGELFF

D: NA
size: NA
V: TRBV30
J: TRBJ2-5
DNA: TGTGCCTGGAAAGCACGGGCCGTGGAGGCCCAGTACTTC
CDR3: CAWKARAVEAQYF

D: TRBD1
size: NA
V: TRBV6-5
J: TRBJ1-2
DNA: TGTGCCAGCAGTTACGCGGGACAGGGGGAGGGCTACACCTTC
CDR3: CASSYAGQGEGYTF

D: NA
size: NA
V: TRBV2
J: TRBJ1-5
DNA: TGTGCCAGCAGCCCCTCAGGGCTCTTTCGCAATCAGCCCCAGCATTTT
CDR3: CASSPSGLFRNQPQHF

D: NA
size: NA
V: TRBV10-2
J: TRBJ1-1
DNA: TGCGCCAGCAGCGCGAGGGGGAACACTGAAGCTTTCTTT
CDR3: CASSARGNTEAFF

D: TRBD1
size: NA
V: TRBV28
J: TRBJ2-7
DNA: TGTGCCAGCAGTTTCCCGGGACAGGGAGGGCCGGAGCAGTACTTC
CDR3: CASSFPGQGGPEQYF

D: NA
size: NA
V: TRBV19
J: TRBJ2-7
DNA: TGTGCCACAGGCCAGGGGCCGATAAGGGTAGACGAGCAGTACTTC
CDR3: CATGQGPIRVDEQYF

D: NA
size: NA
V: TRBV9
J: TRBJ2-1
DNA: TGTGCCAGCAGCGTAGTCGCGAAGGCTAGCAGTTCCTACAATGAGCAGTTCTTC
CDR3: CASSVVAKASSSYNEQFF

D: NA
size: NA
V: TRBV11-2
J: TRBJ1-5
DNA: TGTGCCAGCAGCCTGACGCAGGGCGGGGGTCAGCCCCAGCATTTT
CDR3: CASSLTQGGGQPQHF

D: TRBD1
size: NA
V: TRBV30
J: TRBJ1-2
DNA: TGTGCCTGGAGTGTACGACAGGGGGTTCGCTATGGCTACACCTTC
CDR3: CAWSVRQGVRYGYTF

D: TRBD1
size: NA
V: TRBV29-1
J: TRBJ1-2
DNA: TGCAGCGCTGGGGAGACAGGGTCGGAGGGCTACACCTTC
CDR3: CSAGETGSEGYTF

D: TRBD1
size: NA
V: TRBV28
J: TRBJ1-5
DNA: TGTGCCAGCAGGAGTGAGGGACAGGGGAATCAGCCCCAGCATTTT
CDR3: CASRSEGQGNQPQHF

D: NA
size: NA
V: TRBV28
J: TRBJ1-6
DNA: TGTGCCAGCAGTCCCCTGGGGGGGGGTAATTCACCCCTCCACTTT
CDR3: CASSPLGGGNSPLHF

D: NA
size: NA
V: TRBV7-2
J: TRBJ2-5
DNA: TGTGCCAGCAGCTTAGACGCGCGGGCGGGCCAAGAGACCCAGTACTTC
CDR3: CASSLDARAGQETQYF

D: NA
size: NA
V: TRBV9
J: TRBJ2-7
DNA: TGTGCCAGCAGCTTATCCCAGGGGGGAAACGAGCAGTACTTC
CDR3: CASSLSQGGNEQYF

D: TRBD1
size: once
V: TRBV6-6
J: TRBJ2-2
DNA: TGTGCCAGCAGTCGACGGGGACAGCAATTTAACACCGGGGAGCTGTTTTTT
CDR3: CASSRRGQQFNTGELFF

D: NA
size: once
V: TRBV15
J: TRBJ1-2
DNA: TGTGCCACCAGCAGATCCAACGGCTATGGCTACACCTTC
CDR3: CATSRSNGYGYTF

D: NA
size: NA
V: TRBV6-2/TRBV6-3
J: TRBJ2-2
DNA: TGTGCCAGCAGTTACTCTTGGGGTAGGGCCGGGGAGCTGTTTTTT
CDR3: CASSYSWGRAGELFF

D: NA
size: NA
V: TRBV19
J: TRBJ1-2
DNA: TGTGCCAGTAGTATCGCTTCAGTCAACTACACCTTC
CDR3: CASSIASVNYTF